Listed below are T cell receptor beta chains from one sample, sequenced in a study of CD8+ T cells in alopecia areata. Some clones are missing from TCRdb's copy, which holds only in-frame ones; the method was immunoSEQ multiplex PCR. The table lists about 110,000 clones, approximately 60% of them singletons. The sequencing sample was made of CD8+ T cells sorted from blood. Receptors were obtained from a human donor in good health. The CDR3 runs from the conserved cysteine through the conserved F or W. Each record gives: clone size, J gene, D gene, V gene, CDR3 protein, CDR3 DNA. D genes are given only for firm matches. Size is omitted from some rows. Given values are once, few, many or a class for expanded clones.

abundance: once; j_gene: TRBJ2-3; d_gene: TRBD1; v_gene: TRBV5-4; CDR3aa: CASSVGTATQYF; CDR3nt: TGTGCCAGCAGCGTCGGGACAGCTACGCAGTATTTT
abundance: .; j_gene: TRBJ1-1; d_gene: TRBD1; v_gene: TRBV5-6; CDR3aa: CASSLDRESFAFF; CDR3nt: TGTGCCAGCAGCCTCGACAGGGAAAGTTTCGCTTTCTTT
abundance: .; j_gene: TRBJ2-5; d_gene: TRBD2; v_gene: TRBV7-8; CDR3aa: CASSLVGGAGETQYF; CDR3nt: TGTGCCAGCAGCTTAGTCGGGGGGGCCGGGGAGACCCAGTACTTC
abundance: .; j_gene: TRBJ1-1; d_gene: .; v_gene: TRBV5-6; CDR3aa: CASSLVMNTEAFF; CDR3nt: TGTGCCAGCAGCTTGGTCATGAACACTGAAGCTTTCTTT
abundance: .; j_gene: TRBJ2-5; d_gene: .; v_gene: TRBV27; CDR3aa: CASSLTEQETQYF; CDR3nt: TGTGCCAGCAGCCTGACAGAACAAGAGACCCAGTACTTC
abundance: .; j_gene: TRBJ1-1; d_gene: .; v_gene: TRBV30; CDR3aa: CAWSESGRTEAFF; CDR3nt: TGTGCCTGGAGTGAATCCGGCAGAACTGAAGCTTTCTTT
abundance: .; j_gene: TRBJ1-2; d_gene: .; v_gene: TRBV2; CDR3aa: CASSDPQPLLYGYTF; CDR3nt: TGTGCCAGCAGTGATCCCCAGCCCCTTCTCTATGGCTACACCTTC
abundance: .; j_gene: TRBJ2-1; d_gene: TRBD2; v_gene: TRBV7-9; CDR3aa: CASSSAGDEQFF; CDR3nt: TGTGCCAGCAGCTCCGCGGGGGATGAGCAGTTCTTC
abundance: few; j_gene: TRBJ2-7; d_gene: .; v_gene: TRBV28; CDR3aa: CASSYTSYEQYF; CDR3nt: TGTGCCAGCAGTTATACTTCCTACGAGCAGTACTTC
abundance: .; j_gene: TRBJ1-2; d_gene: .; v_gene: TRBV9; CDR3aa: CASSVINYGYTF; CDR3nt: TGTGCCAGCAGCGTGATTAACTATGGCTACACCTTC
abundance: .; j_gene: TRBJ1-1; d_gene: .; v_gene: TRBV30; CDR3aa: CAWSVNSREAFF; CDR3nt: TGTGCCTGGAGTGTGAACAGTAGAGAAGCTTTCTTT
abundance: few; j_gene: TRBJ2-5; d_gene: TRBD2; v_gene: TRBV7-8; CDR3aa: CASRRGWVAGIQETQYF; CDR3nt: TGTGCCAGCAGACGCGGATGGGTAGCGGGGATCCAAGAGACCCAGTACTTC
abundance: .; j_gene: TRBJ2-7; d_gene: .; v_gene: TRBV4-3; CDR3aa: CASSHQGLGNEQYF; CDR3nt: TGCGCCAGCAGCCATCAGGGGCTCGGGAACGAGCAGTACTTC
abundance: few; j_gene: TRBJ2-3; d_gene: TRBD1; v_gene: TRBV5-1; CDR3aa: CASSIPRDRATDTQYF; CDR3nt: TGCGCCAGCAGCATCCCCCGGGACAGGGCCACAGATACGCAGTATTTT
abundance: .; j_gene: TRBJ1-3; d_gene: .; v_gene: TRBV7-3; CDR3aa: CASSPTGNSGNTIYF; CDR3nt: TGTGCCAGCAGCCCAACAGGGAACTCTGGAAACACCATATATTTT
abundance: .; j_gene: TRBJ2-3; d_gene: .; v_gene: TRBV2; CDR3aa: CASSADSSTDTQYF; CDR3nt: TGTGCCAGCTCGGCGGATTCTAGCACAGATACGCAGTATTTT
abundance: .; j_gene: TRBJ1-2; d_gene: .; v_gene: TRBV29-1; CDR3aa: CSVGGSGYGYTF; CDR3nt: TGCAGCGTTGGTGGGTCGGGATATGGCTACACCTTC
abundance: .; j_gene: TRBJ2-5; d_gene: .; v_gene: TRBV9; CDR3aa: CASSVLTGDQETQYF; CDR3nt: TGTGCCAGCAGCGTATTAACGGGGGATCAAGAGACCCAGTACTTC
abundance: .; j_gene: TRBJ2-7; d_gene: TRBD1; v_gene: TRBV18; CDR3aa: CASSGTGRPYEQYF; CDR3nt: TGTGCCAGCTCCGGGACAGGGAGACCCTACGAGCAGTACTTC
abundance: .; j_gene: TRBJ1-1; d_gene: .; v_gene: TRBV6-5; CDR3aa: CASSYSSATGEAFF; CDR3nt: TGTGCCAGCAGTTACTCGTCAGCAACAGGTGAAGCTTTCTTT
abundance: few; j_gene: TRBJ2-6; d_gene: .; v_gene: TRBV21-1; CDR3aa: CASSSPHSGANVLTF; CDR3nt: TGTGCCAGCAGCAGTCCCCATTCTGGGGCCAACGTCCTGACTTTC
abundance: .; j_gene: TRBJ1-2; d_gene: TRBD1; v_gene: TRBV5-4; CDR3aa: CASSFMSGGYGYTF; CDR3nt: TGTGCCAGCAGCTTCATGTCAGGGGGCTATGGCTACACCTTC
abundance: once; j_gene: TRBJ2-7; d_gene: .; v_gene: TRBV6-6; CDR3aa: CASSPTRAGTYEQYF; CDR3nt: TGTGCCAGCAGTCCCACCAGGGCGGGGACCTACGAGCAGTACTTC
abundance: .; j_gene: TRBJ2-1; d_gene: .; v_gene: TRBV27; CDR3aa: CASSWGHGRGHEQFF; CDR3nt: TGTGCCAGCAGTTGGGGGCACGGGCGGGGTCATGAGCAGTTCTTC
abundance: .; j_gene: TRBJ2-5; d_gene: .; v_gene: TRBV28; CDR3aa: CASSSTEETQYF; CDR3nt: TGTGCCAGCAGTTCGACAGAAGAGACCCAGTACTTC
abundance: .; j_gene: TRBJ2-1; d_gene: .; v_gene: TRBV6-5; CDR3aa: CASSYLGSEQFF; CDR3nt: TGTGCCAGCAGTTACTTGGGGAGTGAGCAGTTCTTC
abundance: .; j_gene: TRBJ1-1; d_gene: TRBD1; v_gene: TRBV7-9; CDR3aa: CASSLGSGGYTEAFF; CDR3nt: TGTGCCAGCAGCTTAGGGTCAGGGGGCTACACTGAAGCTTTCTTT
abundance: .; j_gene: TRBJ1-2; d_gene: .; v_gene: TRBV6-1; CDR3aa: CASSEAPGENYGYTF; CDR3nt: TGTGCCAGCAGTGAAGCCCCGGGGGAGAACTATGGCTACACCTTC
abundance: large; j_gene: TRBJ1-6; d_gene: .; v_gene: TRBV4-3; CDR3aa: CASSQEWDINSPLHF; CDR3nt: TGCGCCAGCAGCCAAGAATGGGACATCAATTCACCCCTCCACTTT
abundance: .; j_gene: TRBJ2-5; d_gene: .; v_gene: TRBV6-6; CDR3aa: CASKSGETQYF; CDR3nt: TGTGCCAGCAAGAGTGGAGAGACCCAGTACTTC
abundance: once; j_gene: TRBJ1-5; d_gene: .; v_gene: TRBV19; CDR3aa: CASSYGEGPQHF; CDR3nt: TGTGCCAGTAGCTATGGGGAGGGGCCCCAGCATTTT